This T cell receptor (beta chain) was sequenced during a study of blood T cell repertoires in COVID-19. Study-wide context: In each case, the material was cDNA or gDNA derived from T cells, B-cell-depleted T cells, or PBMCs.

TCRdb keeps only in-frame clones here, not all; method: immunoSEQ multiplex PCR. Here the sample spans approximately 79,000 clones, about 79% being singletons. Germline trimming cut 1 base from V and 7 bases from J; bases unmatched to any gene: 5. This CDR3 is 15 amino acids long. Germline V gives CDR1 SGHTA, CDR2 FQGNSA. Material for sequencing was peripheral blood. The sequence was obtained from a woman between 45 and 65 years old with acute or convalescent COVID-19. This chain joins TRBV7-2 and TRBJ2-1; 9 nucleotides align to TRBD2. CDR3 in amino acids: CASSLETSGVNEQFF. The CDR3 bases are TGTGCCAGCAGCTTAGAGACTAGCGGCGTAAATGAGCAGTTCTTC.